This T cell receptor beta chain derives from a study of cytomegalovirus exposure and HLA in healthy donors. A remark on this clone: The antigen remains unidentified.

The PCR employed 60 Vbeta primers together with 13 Jbeta primers. This table comes from immunoSEQ multiplex PCR, and its TCRdb copy is limited to in-frame clones, with some not included. The data contain 150,000 to 250,000 clones, less than 85% of them singletons. The germline V gene has CDR1 SEHNR and CDR2 FQNEAQ (reference sequence). This CDR3 contains 13 residues. The junction had 2 bases not matched to a gene; V was cut back by 4 bases and J by 8 bases. Regarding the study as a whole: In vitro assays verified that three CMV-associated chains recognized CMV antigens specifically. Trimming of TCR beta V- and J-genes showed a link, identified in a later analysis, to a missense DCLRE1C variant.

This receptor was obtained from a girl aged 10 to 17 in good health and CMV-seropositive. The rearrangement joins TRBV7-9 to TRBJ2-1; 10 bases map to TRBD2. The sample was PBMCs. CDR3 DNA sequence: TGTGCCAGCAGCTCCGGACTAGCGGATGAGCAGTTCTTC. It translates to CASSSGLADEQFF.